These 16 T cell receptor beta chains were sequenced from one sample in a study of cytomegalovirus exposure and HLA in healthy donors. Use of 60 Vbeta and 13 Jbeta primers characterized the PCR. Some clones are missing from TCRdb's copy, which holds only in-frame ones; the method was immunoSEQ multiplex PCR. Of 90,000 to 130,000 clones in the sample, around 64% are singletons; the top ten hold roughly 2.4%. The specimen was PBMCs. These receptors were collected from a woman aged 25 to 45 in good health and CMV-seronegative.

The J gene is TRBJ2-1, the V gene TRBV7-8; the D gene is possibly TRBD2 (6 bases). The length of the CDR3 is 16 residues. CDR1 and CDR2 (germline): SGHVS, FQNEAQ. The germline V and J ends were trimmed by 3 bases and 11 bases, with 23 bases remaining between them. CDR3 in DNA: TGTGCCAGCAGCTTGAACCCACCGGGCGGGGCACGCCAGCAGTTCTTC. Its translation is CASSLNPPGGARQQFF.

This clone was counted between two and nine times. The chain couples TRBV5-1 to TRBJ2-7, with 14 bases lining up with TRBD2. Germline-derived CDR1 and CDR2 are SGHRS and YFSETQ. V gave up 3 bases and J gave up 3 bases; unmatched junction bases: 2. The CDR3 is made up of 15 amino acids. The CDR3 loop reads CASSWGLAGDYEQYF. The DNA for the CDR3 is TGCGCCAGCAGCTGGGGACTAGCGGGGGACTACGAGCAGTACTTC.

This clone was counted a single time. The V and J genes are TRBV14 and TRBJ1-1, with D possibly being TRBD1 (5 bases). There are 15 residues in the CDR3. The V end lost 4 bases, the J end lost 0 bases, and 12 bases lay between the germline ends. The germline V gene has CDR1 SGHDN and CDR2 FVKESK. CDR3 residues: CASSPTRGMNTEAFF. CDR3 nucleotides: TGTGCCAGCAGCCCCACGCGGGGCATGAACACTGAAGCTTTCTTT.

This sequence joins TRBV5-4 and TRBJ2-7; possible D gene TRBD2, 5 bases. The CDR3 contains 14 residues. Per the germline V gene, CDR1 is SGHNT and CDR2 is YYREEE (reference sequence). The V and J ends lost 1 base and 5 bases respectively, with 13 bases between them. The CDR3 spells CASSLWASFHEQYF. The CDR3 nucleotides are TGTGCCAGCAGCTTGTGGGCTAGCTTCCACGAGCAGTACTTC.

In this sample, this clone turned up a few times. The chain has TRBV7-3 and TRBJ2-5; 9 nucleotides match TRBD1. The trim removed 5 bases at V and 5 bases at J, leaving 12 bases unmatched. Per the germline V gene, CDR1 is SGHTA and CDR2 is FQGTGA. The CDR3 has 16 residues. The CDR3 spells CASSPIGQGSGETQYF. CDR3 nucleotides: TGTGCCAGCAGCCCTATTGGACAGGGGAGTGGTGAGACCCAGTACTTC.

The chain carries TRBV19 and TRBJ1-1, with D uncertain. Germline-derived CDR1 and CDR2 are LNHDA and SQIVND (reference sequence). The length of the CDR3 is 13 residues. Trimming removed 6 bases at V and 5 bases at J, with 13 bases between. The DNA of the CDR3 is TGTGCCAGTAGGTCTAGTTATTTTACTGAAGCTTTCTTT. This encodes CASRSSYFTEAFF.

Details on this clone: The germline gene is not matched at one end of the junction; a read error may be the cause. In nucleotides, the CDR3 is TGTTCCAGCTCTAGAAGCACAGATACGCAGTATTTT. It codes for CSSSRSTDTQYF. The rearrangement links TRBV7-9 to TRBJ2-3; D call uncertain. The CDR3 loop spans 12 amino acids. CDR1 is SEHNR, CDR2 FQNEAQ, per germline (reference sequence).

This rearrangement joins TRBV6-1 to TRBJ1-5; 7 bases fit TRBD1. The CDR3 loop spans 14 amino acids. CDR1 and CDR2 (germline): MNHNS, SASEGT. Losses at the gene ends were 5 bases for V and 9 bases for J; bases not matched to a gene: 10. The CDR3 DNA sequence: TGTGCCAGCAGTTATGACAGGGCCCGAGGGCCCCAGCATTTT. It encodes CASSYDRARGPQHF.

This sequence joins TRBV11-2 and TRBJ2-1; TRBD2 matches at 10 bases. The trim removed 5 bases at V and 10 bases at J, leaving 5 bases unmatched. The CDR3 covers 13 residues. Germline V lookup: CDR1 SGHAT, CDR2 FQNNGV. The CDR3 loop reads CASSPIAGGEQFF. The CDR3, as DNA: TGTGCCAGCAGCCCCATAGCGGGAGGCGAGCAGTTCTTC.

The CDR3 loop is CASSVAPGRAAHEQYF. Here the CDR3 DNA reads TGTGCCAGCAGCGTAGCTCCGGGCAGGGCTGCCCACGAGCAGTACTTC. The rearrangement uses TRBV9 and TRBJ2-7; D might be TRBD1 (5 bases). The V end was cut by 0 bases, the J end by 5 bases, with 18 bases between. Germline lookup yields CDR1 SGDLS and CDR2 YYNGEE. The CDR3 sequence is 16 residues long.

The chain couples TRBV6-5 to TRBJ2-1; D might be TRBD2 (6 bases). V was pared by 2 bases and J by 6 bases, with 11 bases between. Germline CDR1 and CDR2: MNHEY and SVGAGI. The CDR3 is 14 residues long. Here the CDR3 reads CASSYGGKGNEQFF. CDR3 in DNA: TGTGCCAGCAGTTACGGGGGGAAGGGCAATGAGCAGTTCTTC.

The chain employs TRBV13 and TRBJ2-5, with TRBD2 matching over 7 bases. The CDR3 has 16 residues. The germline V gene encodes CDR1 PRHDT and CDR2 FYEKMQ (reference sequence). Trimming removed 0 bases from V and 1 base from J; junction bases left unmatched: 5. The CDR3 spells CASSLGLADFQETQYF. The CDR3 DNA reads TGTGCCAGCAGCTTAGGCCTAGCGGACTTCCAAGAGACCCAGTACTTC.

CDR3 in DNA: TGTGCCAGCAGTACACAGGGGGCGCGTGGCTACACCTTC. This sequence encodes CASSTQGARGYTF. The chain couples TRBV6-1 to TRBJ1-2; 9 nucleotides match TRBD1. CDR1 is MNHNS, CDR2 SASEGT, per germline. The V and J ends lost 5 bases and 7 bases, in that order; junction bases with no gene match: 5. The CDR3 is 13 residues long.

The chain joins TRBV11-2 to TRBJ1-5; a weak D match, TRBD1 (6 bases). CDR1 and CDR2 (germline): SGHAT, FQNNGV. The V and J ends lost 0 bases and 6 bases respectively, with 9 bases between them. The length of the CDR3 is 14 residues. The CDR3, as DNA: TGTGCCAGCAGCTTAGAGGGGGCCGGTCAGCCCCAGCATTTT. Protein: CASSLEGAGQPQHF.

Remarks on this clone: At one end, the junction sequence differs from germline, possibly due to a read error. The chain has TRBV7-2 and TRBJ1-5; 8 bases fit TRBD1. This CDR3 is 16 amino acids long. Germline V gene sequence: CDR1 SGHTA, CDR2 FQGNSA. CDR3 in amino acids: CASSLPGTGRNRPQHF. CDR3 nucleotides: TGTGCCAGCAGCTTACCCGGGACAGGACGCAATCGGCCCCAGCATTTT.

This clone was recorded only once. This chain connects TRBV30 to TRBJ2-1, with D possibly matching TRBD1 (5 bases). The ends were cut back, 4 bases at V and 0 bases at J, with 16 bases in the middle. The germline V gene encodes CDR1 GTSNPN and CDR2 SVGIG (reference sequence). The CDR3 has 16 amino acids. The chain's CDR3 is CAWKSRVGVSYNEQFF. The CDR3 coding sequence is TGTGCCTGGAAAAGCCGTGTAGGGGTCTCCTACAATGAGCAGTTCTTC.